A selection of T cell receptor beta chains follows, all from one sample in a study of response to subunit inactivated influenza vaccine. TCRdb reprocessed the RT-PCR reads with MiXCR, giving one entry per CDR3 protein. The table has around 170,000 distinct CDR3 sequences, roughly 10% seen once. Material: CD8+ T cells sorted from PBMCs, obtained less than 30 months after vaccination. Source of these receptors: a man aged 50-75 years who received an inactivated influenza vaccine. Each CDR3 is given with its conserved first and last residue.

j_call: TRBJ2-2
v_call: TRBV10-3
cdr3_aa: CATTENTGELFF

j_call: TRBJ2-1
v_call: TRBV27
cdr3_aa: CASSLWAGNNEQFF

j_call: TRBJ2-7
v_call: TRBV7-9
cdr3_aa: CASSHQGTYEQYF

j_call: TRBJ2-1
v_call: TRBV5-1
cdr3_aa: CASSLGSGSYNEQFF

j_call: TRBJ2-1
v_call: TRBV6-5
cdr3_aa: CASSYGTVTYNEQFF

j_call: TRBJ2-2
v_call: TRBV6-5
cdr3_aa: CASSIDRVYHGELFF

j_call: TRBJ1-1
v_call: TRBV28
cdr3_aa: CASRQQGRAEAFF

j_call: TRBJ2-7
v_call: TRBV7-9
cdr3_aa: CASRVKDSYEQYF

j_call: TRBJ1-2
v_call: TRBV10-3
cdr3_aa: CAISESLGDYGYTF

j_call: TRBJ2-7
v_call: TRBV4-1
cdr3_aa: CASSQEGTGLPYEQYF

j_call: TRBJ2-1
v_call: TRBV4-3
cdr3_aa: CASSHIPGQRNNEQFF

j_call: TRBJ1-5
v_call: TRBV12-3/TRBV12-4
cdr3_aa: CASSGQGANQPQHF

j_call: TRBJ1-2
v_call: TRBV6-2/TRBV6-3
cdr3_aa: CASSHGTDYGYTF

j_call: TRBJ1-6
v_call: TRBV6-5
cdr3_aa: CASSYSGGFGSPLHF

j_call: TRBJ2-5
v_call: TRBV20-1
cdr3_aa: CSATGQETQYF

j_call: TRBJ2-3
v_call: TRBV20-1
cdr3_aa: CSANLQISTDTQYF

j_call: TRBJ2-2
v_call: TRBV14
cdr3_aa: CASSQGVQRNTGELFF

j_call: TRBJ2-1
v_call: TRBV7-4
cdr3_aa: CASSIHEDRDHEQFF

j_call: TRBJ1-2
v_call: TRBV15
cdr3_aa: CATSRDHELSSHGYTF

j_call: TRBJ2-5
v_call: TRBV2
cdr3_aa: CASSQDLRVETQYF

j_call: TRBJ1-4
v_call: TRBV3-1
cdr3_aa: CASSHGEASLTNEKLFF

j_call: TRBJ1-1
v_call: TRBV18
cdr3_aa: CASSIGQAPIYVEAFF

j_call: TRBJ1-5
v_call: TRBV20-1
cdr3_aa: CSARDLPRNQPQHF

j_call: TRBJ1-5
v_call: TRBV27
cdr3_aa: CASSLIGGAESNQPQHF

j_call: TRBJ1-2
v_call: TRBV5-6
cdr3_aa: CASSLGGAGKFNYGYTF

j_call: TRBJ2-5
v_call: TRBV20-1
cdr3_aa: CSARDYLASQETQYF

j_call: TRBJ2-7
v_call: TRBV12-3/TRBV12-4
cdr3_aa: CASSLPTSAGMSVEQYF